Listed below are T cell receptor beta chains from one sample, sequenced in a study of T-cell memory formation after mild COVID-19. TCRdb itself ran the 5' RACE reads through MiXCR, one entry per CDR3 protein. The profile shows 200,000 or so distinct CDR3 sequences, more than 8% of them singletons. Sequenced: PBMCs or a T cell subset sorted from them (not recorded which). These receptors all come from a man between 18 and 35 years old who had mild COVID-19 (a few samples of this study predate the infection). Cell type and time point are not known. CDR3s include the opening cysteine and the closing phenylalanine or tryptophan. Each record gives: J gene, V gene, D gene, clone size, CDR3 DNA, CDR3 protein. The D gene is left open where the match is weak. Clone size appears in some rows only: once, few, many, or a class for an expanded clone.

j_gene: TRBJ2-4; v_gene: TRBV9; d_gene: NA; abundance: NA; CDR3nt: TGTGCCAGCAGCGTAGGCCAGGGAACGAGCATTCAGTACTTC; CDR3aa: CASSVGQGTSIQYF
j_gene: TRBJ1-6; v_gene: TRBV5-5; d_gene: NA; abundance: NA; CDR3nt: TGTGCCAGCAGCCCGATACAGGGAACACGTTCACCCCTCCACTTT; CDR3aa: CASSPIQGTRSPLHF
j_gene: TRBJ1-5; v_gene: TRBV4-3; d_gene: TRBD1; abundance: few; CDR3nt: TGCGCCAGCAGCCGGGTTTGGGGACAGGGGGTATATCAGCCCCAGCATTTT; CDR3aa: CASSRVWGQGVYQPQHF
j_gene: TRBJ1-5; v_gene: TRBV4-1; d_gene: NA; abundance: NA; CDR3nt: TGCGCCAGCAGCCAACCCGGGAGGGAGCGCAATCAGCCCCAGCATTTT; CDR3aa: CASSQPGRERNQPQHF
j_gene: TRBJ2-2; v_gene: TRBV6-1; d_gene: NA; abundance: NA; CDR3nt: TGTGCCAGCACGACTAGTTTCACCGGGGAGCTGTTTTTT; CDR3aa: CASTTSFTGELFF
j_gene: TRBJ1-4; v_gene: TRBV9; d_gene: NA; abundance: NA; CDR3nt: TGTGCCAGCAGCGCGGGCCACACGGGGGAGGTCTTAAAACTGTTTTTT; CDR3aa: CASSAGHTGEVLKLFF
j_gene: TRBJ2-2; v_gene: TRBV5-1; d_gene: NA; abundance: few; CDR3nt: TGCGCCAGCAGCTTGGGAAATAGCCAAGGGACCGGGGAGCTGTTTTTT; CDR3aa: CASSLGNSQGTGELFF
j_gene: TRBJ2-1; v_gene: TRBV5-1; d_gene: NA; abundance: few; CDR3nt: TGCGCCAGCAGCCCTTTATGGAGCTACAATGAGCAGTTCTTC; CDR3aa: CASSPLWSYNEQFF
j_gene: TRBJ1-1; v_gene: TRBV12-3/TRBV12-4; d_gene: NA; abundance: NA; CDR3nt: TGTGCCAGCAGATCCTCGGCCGGCTATCGAGCTTTCTTT; CDR3aa: CASRSSAGYRAFF
j_gene: TRBJ2-7; v_gene: TRBV2; d_gene: NA; abundance: few; CDR3nt: TGTGCCAGCAGTGAATATGGCGCTAGGGTCGAGCAGTACTTC; CDR3aa: CASSEYGARVEQYF
j_gene: TRBJ2-3; v_gene: TRBV6-2/TRBV6-3; d_gene: NA; abundance: few; CDR3nt: TGTGCCAGCAGGAGGACATCAGATACGCAGTATTTT; CDR3aa: CASRRTSDTQYF
j_gene: TRBJ2-1; v_gene: TRBV20-1; d_gene: TRBD1; abundance: many; CDR3nt: TGCAGTGCTTCCGGGACAGGGACTGAGCAGTTCTTC; CDR3aa: CSASGTGTEQFF
j_gene: TRBJ1-6; v_gene: TRBV12-3/TRBV12-4; d_gene: NA; abundance: NA; CDR3nt: TGTGCCAGCAGTTTAGATGGGTTTGGGTCACCCCTCCACTTT; CDR3aa: CASSLDGFGSPLHF
j_gene: TRBJ2-3; v_gene: TRBV5-1; d_gene: NA; abundance: NA; CDR3nt: TGCGCCAGCAGCAGCCAGGGTGAAGGGAGCACAGATACGCAGTATTTT; CDR3aa: CASSSQGEGSTDTQYF
j_gene: TRBJ2-4; v_gene: TRBV6-5; d_gene: NA; abundance: few; CDR3nt: TGTGCCAGCAGTTGGGGAGCCAAAAACATTCAGTACTTC; CDR3aa: CASSWGAKNIQYF
j_gene: TRBJ2-1; v_gene: TRBV5-1; d_gene: TRBD1; abundance: NA; CDR3nt: TGCGCCAGCAGTTCCGGGACAGGTTACTACAATGAGCAGTTCTTC; CDR3aa: CASSSGTGYYNEQFF
j_gene: TRBJ1-3; v_gene: TRBV4-3; d_gene: TRBD1; abundance: few; CDR3nt: TGCGCCAGCAGCCAAGCCCGGACAGGGGCCTCTGGAAACACCATATATTTT; CDR3aa: CASSQARTGASGNTIYF
j_gene: TRBJ1-2; v_gene: TRBV7-9; d_gene: TRBD1; abundance: NA; CDR3nt: TGTGCCAGCAGCGAGTCCGGGACAGCAAACGTCTATGGCTACACCTTC; CDR3aa: CASSESGTANVYGYTF
j_gene: TRBJ1-1; v_gene: TRBV5-1; d_gene: NA; abundance: many; CDR3nt: TGCGCCAGCAGCCTCCCGAGGGGGGCCGACACTGAAGCTTTCTTT; CDR3aa: CASSLPRGADTEAFF
j_gene: TRBJ1-2; v_gene: TRBV12-3/TRBV12-4; d_gene: NA; abundance: few; CDR3nt: TGTGCCAGCAGTCGCACACGTTATGGCTACACCTTC; CDR3aa: CASSRTRYGYTF
j_gene: TRBJ2-1; v_gene: TRBV18; d_gene: NA; abundance: NA; CDR3nt: TGTGCCAGCTCACCTCAGGAAAGCTCCTACAATGAGCAGTTCTTC; CDR3aa: CASSPQESSYNEQFF
j_gene: TRBJ2-2; v_gene: TRBV20-1; d_gene: NA; abundance: NA; CDR3nt: TGCAGTTCCTCACCCGACTATTACACCGGGGAGCTGTTTTTT; CDR3aa: CSSSPDYYTGELFF
j_gene: TRBJ2-7; v_gene: TRBV4-1; d_gene: NA; abundance: few; CDR3nt: TGCGCCAGCAGCCAGTGGGGTCCGGGTAGGAGTGTCGAGCAGTACTTC; CDR3aa: CASSQWGPGRSVEQYF
j_gene: TRBJ2-1; v_gene: TRBV5-5; d_gene: NA; abundance: few; CDR3nt: TGTGCCAGCAGCGAGGGACGGACTAAGCAGTTCTTC; CDR3aa: CASSEGRTKQFF
j_gene: TRBJ2-7; v_gene: TRBV11-2; d_gene: NA; abundance: NA; CDR3nt: TGTGCCAGCAGCTTAAACCGGGACCAGGACTACGAGCAGTACTTC; CDR3aa: CASSLNRDQDYEQYF
j_gene: TRBJ2-5; v_gene: TRBV4-1; d_gene: NA; abundance: NA; CDR3nt: TGCGCCAGCAGCCAAGATCTGAGGGGGACCCAGTACTTC; CDR3aa: CASSQDLRGTQYF
j_gene: TRBJ2-7; v_gene: TRBV9; d_gene: NA; abundance: NA; CDR3nt: TGTGCCAGCAGCGTAGGGGTGGGCAACGAGCAGTACTTC; CDR3aa: CASSVGVGNEQYF
j_gene: TRBJ2-6; v_gene: TRBV4-2; d_gene: NA; abundance: few; CDR3nt: TGTGCCAGCAGCTCCGAGTGGGCTTCTGGGGCCAACGTCCTGACTTTC; CDR3aa: CASSSEWASGANVLTF
j_gene: TRBJ1-3; v_gene: TRBV15; d_gene: TRBD1; abundance: NA; CDR3nt: TGTGCCACCAGCAGAGGTACAGGGGGCTCTGGAAACACCATATATTTT; CDR3aa: CATSRGTGGSGNTIYF
j_gene: TRBJ2-1; v_gene: TRBV19; d_gene: TRBD2; abundance: NA; CDR3nt: TGTGCCAGTAGTGTAAGCGGGGGGCCCCTCAGGTTATCATTC; CDR3aa: CASSVSGGPLRLSF
j_gene: TRBJ2-5; v_gene: TRBV24-1; d_gene: TRBD1; abundance: few; CDR3nt: TGTGCCACCAGTGAGCCACGGGGAAGGACAGGGATTTCGGAGACCCAGTACTTC; CDR3aa: CATSEPRGRTGISETQYF
j_gene: TRBJ1-2; v_gene: TRBV5-1; d_gene: TRBD1; abundance: NA; CDR3nt: TGCTCCAGCAGCTTAGGGGGCGATGGGGGCTACACCTTC; CDR3aa: CSSSLGGDGGYTF
j_gene: TRBJ2-7; v_gene: TRBV29-1; d_gene: TRBD1; abundance: few; CDR3nt: TGCAGCGTCGGACCCCGGACAGGTTCCTACGAGCAGTACTTC; CDR3aa: CSVGPRTGSYEQYF
j_gene: TRBJ1-6; v_gene: TRBV5-1; d_gene: TRBD1; abundance: NA; CDR3nt: TGCGCCAGCAGCAAGGGACAGCCCGTTGGAGTCCTCCACTTT; CDR3aa: CASSKGQPVGVLHF
j_gene: TRBJ2-1; v_gene: TRBV5-1; d_gene: NA; abundance: few; CDR3nt: TGCGCCAGCAGCTTTTCGACAGCCGACAATGAGCAGTTCTTC; CDR3aa: CASSFSTADNEQFF
j_gene: TRBJ1-4; v_gene: TRBV12-3/TRBV12-4; d_gene: NA; abundance: many; CDR3nt: TGTGCCAGCTCTCTTGGGCAGACGACGCTGTTTTTT; CDR3aa: CASSLGQTTLFF
j_gene: TRBJ2-3; v_gene: TRBV2; d_gene: TRBD2; abundance: NA; CDR3nt: TGTGCCAGCGAATTCGGGGGGGCGGCAGATACGCAGTATTTT; CDR3aa: CASEFGGAADTQYF
j_gene: TRBJ2-5; v_gene: TRBV19; d_gene: NA; abundance: NA; CDR3nt: TGTGCCATTAAGAGAGGGGGGAGAGAGACCCAGTACTTC; CDR3aa: CAIKRGGRETQYF
j_gene: TRBJ1-4; v_gene: TRBV7-8; d_gene: NA; abundance: NA; CDR3nt: TGTGCCAGCAGCTTAGCAAGCGGCCCTGGAAGGGAACTGTTTTTT; CDR3aa: CASSLASGPGRELFF
j_gene: TRBJ2-6; v_gene: TRBV29-1; d_gene: NA; abundance: NA; CDR3nt: TGCAGCGTTCATGAGGAGGTTCCTGGGGCCAACGTCCTGACTTTC; CDR3aa: CSVHEEVPGANVLTF
j_gene: TRBJ2-3; v_gene: TRBV10-3; d_gene: NA; abundance: many; CDR3nt: TGTGCCATCAGGGACGGACCTAGCACAGATACGCAGTATTTT; CDR3aa: CAIRDGPSTDTQYF
j_gene: TRBJ1-3; v_gene: TRBV6-2/TRBV6-3; d_gene: NA; abundance: NA; CDR3nt: TGTGCCAGCAGTTCAGGGGCTTCCGGAAACACCATATATTTT; CDR3aa: CASSSGASGNTIYF
j_gene: TRBJ2-5; v_gene: TRBV20-1; d_gene: TRBD1; abundance: many; CDR3nt: TGCAGTGCTAGAGATCTTGGACAGGCCGAAGAGACCCAGTACTTC; CDR3aa: CSARDLGQAEETQYF
j_gene: TRBJ2-3; v_gene: TRBV10-3; d_gene: NA; abundance: NA; CDR3nt: TGTGCCATCACTAGGGGCGATGGGGCAGATACGCAGTATTTT; CDR3aa: CAITRGDGADTQYF
j_gene: TRBJ2-6; v_gene: TRBV9; d_gene: NA; abundance: NA; CDR3nt: TGTGCCAGCAGCGTAGCTACGGAATACGCCTGGGTCCTGACTTTC; CDR3aa: CASSVATEYAWVLTF
j_gene: TRBJ2-3; v_gene: TRBV6-5; d_gene: NA; abundance: few; CDR3nt: TGTGCCAGCAGTTACTCCGGACAGACCACAGATACGCAGTATTTT; CDR3aa: CASSYSGQTTDTQYF
j_gene: TRBJ2-7; v_gene: TRBV27; d_gene: TRBD1; abundance: NA; CDR3nt: TGTGCCAGCAGTCCCCCCGGGACAGGGAAGTACGAGCAGTACTTC; CDR3aa: CASSPPGTGKYEQYF
j_gene: TRBJ2-1; v_gene: TRBV3-1; d_gene: NA; abundance: NA; CDR3nt: TGTGCCAGCAGCCAAAGGGAACAGGCTTACAATGAGCAGTTCTTC; CDR3aa: CASSQREQAYNEQFF
j_gene: TRBJ2-3; v_gene: TRBV15; d_gene: NA; abundance: NA; CDR3nt: TGTGCCACCAGCAGACAAGTGACGGGGAGCACAGATACGCAGTATTTT; CDR3aa: CATSRQVTGSTDTQYF
j_gene: TRBJ2-5; v_gene: TRBV5-6; d_gene: NA; abundance: few; CDR3nt: TGTGCCAGCAGCTTGATCCAGTATCAAGAGACCCAGTACTTC; CDR3aa: CASSLIQYQETQYF
j_gene: TRBJ1-2; v_gene: TRBV12-3/TRBV12-4; d_gene: NA; abundance: NA; CDR3nt: TGTGCCAGCGGAGCAGGAAATGGCTACACCTTC; CDR3aa: CASGAGNGYTF
j_gene: TRBJ1-5; v_gene: TRBV7-3; d_gene: NA; abundance: NA; CDR3nt: TGTGCCAGCAGTCTTAATAACAATCAGCCCCAGCATTTT; CDR3aa: CASSLNNNQPQHF
j_gene: TRBJ1-4; v_gene: TRBV5-1; d_gene: TRBD1; abundance: NA; CDR3nt: TGCGCCAGCAGCCCGATGACAGGGGAAAATGAAAAACTGTTTTTT; CDR3aa: CASSPMTGENEKLFF
j_gene: TRBJ2-2; v_gene: TRBV5-1; d_gene: TRBD1; abundance: few; CDR3nt: TGCGCCAGCAGAGACAGGGCCAGATCGAACACCGGGGAGCTGTTTTTT; CDR3aa: CASRDRARSNTGELFF
j_gene: TRBJ1-4; v_gene: TRBV23-1; d_gene: NA; abundance: few; CDR3nt: TGCGCCAGCAGTCACACCCGTCAGTCCTTCGAGGGTAATGAAAAACTGTTTTTT; CDR3aa: CASSHTRQSFEGNEKLFF
j_gene: TRBJ1-6; v_gene: TRBV5-1; d_gene: NA; abundance: NA; CDR3nt: TGCGCCAGCAGCTTGGAATTGGCCAGCAATAATTCACCCCTCCACTTT; CDR3aa: CASSLELASNNSPLHF
j_gene: TRBJ2-3; v_gene: TRBV10-3; d_gene: TRBD2; abundance: many; CDR3nt: TGTGCCATCAGTGGCGGGGGGGGCCCCGATACGCAGTATTTT; CDR3aa: CAISGGGGPDTQYF